The following is a TCR beta chain sequence with its context. Its antigen is still unknown. The sample comes from a study of monozygotic twins with inflammatory bowel disease. Findings and limits, study-wide: Nothing supported a single strong signal or clonotype that was associated with IBD.

CDR1 and CDR2 from the germline V gene are SGHRS and YFSETQ. The CDR3 loop spans 13 amino acids. TCRdb re-called the 5' RACE reads and catalogs CDR3 proteins one per entry, DNA excluded. There are 160,000 or so distinct CDR3 sequences in the sample, with 2% to 3% held by the top ten. The rearrangement links TRBV5-1 to TRBJ2-5. Source material: blood. The clonotype originates from a human donor with ulcerative colitis or Crohn's disease, or a healthy co-twin of an affected twin (not recorded which). CDR3 sequence: CASQTEAVETQYF.